This entry lists 6 T cell receptor beta chains sequenced from one sample in a study of CD8+CD57+ T cells in acquired aplastic anemia. Investigators profiled TCR beta VDJ and CDR3 from genomic DNA template. TCRdb re-derived calls from the reads in MiXCR, one entry per CDR3 protein. The data show some 170,000 distinct CDR3 sequences, under 55% seen once. Patients picked for sequencing had shown CD8+CD57+ cell expansion detected by flow cytometry. What was sequenced was sorted CD4+, CD8+, or CD8+CD57+ T cells (not recorded which) from PBMCs. The receptors were sampled from a human donor with aplastic anemia.

This clonotype was observed once. The gene calls are TRBV10-3 and TRBJ1-1; D is perhaps TRBD1 (6 bases). In germline, CDR1 is ENHRY, CDR2 SYGVKD. Trimming took 4 bases from V and 12 from J, leaving 15 bases between them. CDR3 length: 12 residues. CDR3 sequence reads: CAISVDDRITFF. As DNA, the CDR3 is TGTGCCATCAGTGTAGATGACAGGATAACTTTCTTT.

This clonotype appeared a single time. The chain couples TRBV2 to TRBJ2-2, with D perhaps matching TRBD1 (6 bases). The V end was cut by 8 bases, the J end by 3 bases, with 16 bases between. Germline CDR1 reads SNHLY; CDR2 reads FYNNEI. This CDR3 spans 15 amino acids. For the CDR3, the DNA is TGTGCCAGCCGTCCTCAGGGGCTCGACACCGGGGAGCTGTTTTTT. Encoded protein: CASRPQGLDTGELFF.

V is TRBV3-1 and J is TRBJ1-5; a possible D gene is TRBD2 (6 bases). The better agreement between TRBJ2-3 and the DNA end casts doubt on the J call. The CDR3 consists of 19 residues. Germline V gives CDR1 LGHDT, CDR2 YNNKEL (reference sequence). Here the CDR3 DNA reads TGTGCCAGCAGCCAAGATCCAATACGTCCAAGGGGACTTGATCAGCCCCAGTATTTT. Protein: CASSQDPIRPRGLDQPQYF.

Ten or more counts support this clonotype. The chain has TRBV7-9 and TRBJ2-5; D is ambiguous. Germline CDR1 SEHNR, CDR2 FQNEAQ (reference sequence). V lost 3 bases and J lost 0, with 5 bases in between. CDR3 length: 13 amino acids. In DNA, the CDR3 is TGTGCCAGCAGCTTGCGGAACCAAGAGACCCAGTACTTC. This gives the protein CASSLRNQETQYF.

This clonotype was picked up one time. The chain has TRBV10-1 and TRBJ1-1; 11 bases are a match to TRBD1. This CDR3 is 18 amino acids long. In germline, CDR1 is WNHNN, CDR2 SYGVQD (reference sequence). With V trimmed by 5 bases and J by 0 bases, 11 bases remained unmatched. The CDR3 region is CASSPPGQGELMNTEAFF. In DNA, the CDR3 is TGCGCCAGCAGTCCACCGGGACAGGGGGAACTTATGAACACTGAAGCTTTCTTT.

This clonotype was picked up many times. One base away lies a much larger clone, so this may be a sequencing read error. The chain joins TRBV29-1 to TRBJ1-5; perhaps TRBD1 as D (6 bases). The germline V gene has CDR1 SQVTM and CDR2 ANQGSEA. The CDR3 runs 14 residues. V lost 6 bases, J lost 1 base, and 13 bases lay in between. As DNA, the CDR3 is TGCAGCGTCGCCCAGGGGAGCAGCAATCAGCCCCAGCATTTT. It translates to CSVAQGSSNQPQHF.